This TCR beta chain stems from a study of shared clonotypes between healthy human individuals. Assay: immunoSEQ multiplex PCR; the TCRdb copy retains only in-frame clones and omits some. The data contain around 560,000 clones, roughly 95% of them singletons. V lost 5 bases, J lost 6 bases, and 1 base stayed unmatched. The length of the CDR3 is 13 residues. Germline V gene lookup returns CDR1 MNHEY and CDR2 SMNVEV (reference sequence). Naive CD8 cells comprised CD45RO-negative, CCR7-positively selected cells, excluding terminally differentiated effector memory CD45RA+ cells. The receptor comes from a woman in her 30s in good health. The sample taken for sequencing was naive CD8+ T cells sorted from blood. This sequence joins TRBV27 and TRBJ2-2; 9 bases agree with TRBD2. In DNA, the CDR3 is TGTGCCAGCAGTAGCGGGAGGCCCGGGGAGCTGTTTTTT. Amino acids: CASSSGRPGELFF.